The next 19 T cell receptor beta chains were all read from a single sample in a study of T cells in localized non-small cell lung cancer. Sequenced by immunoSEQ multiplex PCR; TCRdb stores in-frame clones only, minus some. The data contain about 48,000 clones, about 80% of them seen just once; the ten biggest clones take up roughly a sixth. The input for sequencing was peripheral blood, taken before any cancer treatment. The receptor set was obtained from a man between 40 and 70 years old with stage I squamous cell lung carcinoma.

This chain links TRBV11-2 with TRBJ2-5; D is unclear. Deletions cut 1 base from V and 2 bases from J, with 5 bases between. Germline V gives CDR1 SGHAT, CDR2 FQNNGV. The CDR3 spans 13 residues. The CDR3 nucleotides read TGTGCCAGCAGCTTAGGGGTGCAAGAGACCCAGTACTTC. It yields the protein CASSLGVQETQYF.

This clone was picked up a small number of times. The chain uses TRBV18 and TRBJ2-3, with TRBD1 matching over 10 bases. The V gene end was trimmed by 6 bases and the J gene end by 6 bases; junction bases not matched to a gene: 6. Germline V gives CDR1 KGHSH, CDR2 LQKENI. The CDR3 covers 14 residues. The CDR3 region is CASSGTGVSDTQYF. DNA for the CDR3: TGTGCCAGCTCCGGGACAGGGGTTTCGGATACGCAGTATTTT.

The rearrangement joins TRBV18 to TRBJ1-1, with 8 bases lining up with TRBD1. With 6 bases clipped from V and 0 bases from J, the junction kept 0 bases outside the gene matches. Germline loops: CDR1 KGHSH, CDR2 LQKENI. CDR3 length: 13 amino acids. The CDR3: CASSGQVNTEAFF. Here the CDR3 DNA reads TGTGCCAGCTCGGGACAGGTGAACACTGAAGCTTTCTTT. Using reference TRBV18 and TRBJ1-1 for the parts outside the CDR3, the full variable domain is NAGVMQNPRHLVRRRGQEARLRCSPMKGHSHVYWYRQLPEEGLKFMVYLQKENIIDESGMPKERFSAEFPKEGPSILRIQQVVRGDSAAYFCASSGQVNTEAFFGQGTRLTVV.

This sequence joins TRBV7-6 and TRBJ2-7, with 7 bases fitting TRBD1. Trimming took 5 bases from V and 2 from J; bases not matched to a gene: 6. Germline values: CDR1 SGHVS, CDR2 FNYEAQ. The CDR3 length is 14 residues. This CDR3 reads CASSIGTEPYEQYF. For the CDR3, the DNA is TGTGCCAGCAGCATCGGGACAGAGCCCTACGAGCAGTACTTC.

The CDR3 coding sequence is TGTGCCAGCAGTTTGTCTCTCGCGTACAATGAGCAGTTCTTC. Translation gives CASSLSLAYNEQFF. V is TRBV27 and J is TRBJ2-1; D is unresolved. The CDR3 is made up of 14 amino acids. V lost 3 bases to trimming and J lost 4 bases, with 10 bases between them. Germline values: CDR1 MNHEY, CDR2 SMNVEV (reference sequence).

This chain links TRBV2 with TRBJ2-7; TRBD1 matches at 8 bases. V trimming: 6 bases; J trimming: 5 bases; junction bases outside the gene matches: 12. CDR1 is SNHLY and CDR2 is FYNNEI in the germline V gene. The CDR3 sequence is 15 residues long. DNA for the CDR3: TGTGCCAGCAGCCCTCGGCAGGGGGCGACCCACGAGCAGTACTTC. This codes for CASSPRQGATHEQYF.

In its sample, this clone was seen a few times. CDR3 protein: CASSERGEQFF. The CDR3 coding sequence is TGTGCCAGCAGCGAGAGGGGTGAGCAGTTCTTC. V gene TRBV7-2 combines with J gene TRBJ2-1; D is perhaps TRBD1 or TRBD2 (5 bases each). The germline V and J ends were trimmed by 5 bases and 9 bases, with 8 bases remaining between them. The CDR3 sequence is 11 residues long. Germline V gene sequence: CDR1 SGHTA, CDR2 FQGNSA.

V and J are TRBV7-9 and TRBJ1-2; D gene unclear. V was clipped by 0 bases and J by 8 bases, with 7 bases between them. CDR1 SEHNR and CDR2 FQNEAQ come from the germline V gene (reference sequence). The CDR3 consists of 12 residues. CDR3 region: CASSLAGEGYTF. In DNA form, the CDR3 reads TGTGCCAGCAGCTTAGCAGGAGAGGGCTACACCTTC.

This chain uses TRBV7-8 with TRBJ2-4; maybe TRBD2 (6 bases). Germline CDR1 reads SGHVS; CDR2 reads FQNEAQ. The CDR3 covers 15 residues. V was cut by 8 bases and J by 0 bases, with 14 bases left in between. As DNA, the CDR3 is TGTGCCAGCGGCCGGGGGTCGTTAGCCAAAAACATTCAGTACTTC. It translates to CASGRGSLAKNIQYF. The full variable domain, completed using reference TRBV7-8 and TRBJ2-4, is GAGVSQSPRYKVAKRGQDVALRCDPISGHVSLFWYQQALGQGPEFLTYFQNEAQLDKSGLPSDRFFAERPEGSVSTLKIQRTQQEDSAVYLCASGRGSLAKNIQYFGAGTRLSVL.

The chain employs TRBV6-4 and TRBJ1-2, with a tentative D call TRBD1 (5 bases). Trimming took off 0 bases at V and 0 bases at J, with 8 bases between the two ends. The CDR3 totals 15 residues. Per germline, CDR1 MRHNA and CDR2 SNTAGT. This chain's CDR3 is CASSDSGTPNYGYTF. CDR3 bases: TGTGCCAGCAGTGACTCAGGGACGCCTAACTATGGCTACACCTTC.

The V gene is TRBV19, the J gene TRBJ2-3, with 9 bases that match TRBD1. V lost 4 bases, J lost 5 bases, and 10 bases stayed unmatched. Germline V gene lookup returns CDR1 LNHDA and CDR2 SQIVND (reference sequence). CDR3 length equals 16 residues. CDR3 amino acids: CASSNPYRGRGDTQYF. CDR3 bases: TGTGCCAGTAGTAATCCCTACAGGGGGCGGGGAGATACGCAGTATTTT.

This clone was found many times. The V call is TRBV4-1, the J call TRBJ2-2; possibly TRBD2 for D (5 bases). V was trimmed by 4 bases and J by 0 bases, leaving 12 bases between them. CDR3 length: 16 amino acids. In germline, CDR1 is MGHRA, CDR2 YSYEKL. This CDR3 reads CASSRAGVPNTGELFF. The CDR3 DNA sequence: TGCGCCAGCAGCCGGGCCGGGGTCCCGAACACCGGGGAGCTGTTTTTT.

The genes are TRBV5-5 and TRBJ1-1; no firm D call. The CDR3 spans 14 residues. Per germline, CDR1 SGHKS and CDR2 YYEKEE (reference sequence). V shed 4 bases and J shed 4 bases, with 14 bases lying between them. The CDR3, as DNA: TGTGCCAGCAGCACGCAGGCTTGGGTCACTGAAGCTTTCTTT. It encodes CASSTQAWVTEAFF.

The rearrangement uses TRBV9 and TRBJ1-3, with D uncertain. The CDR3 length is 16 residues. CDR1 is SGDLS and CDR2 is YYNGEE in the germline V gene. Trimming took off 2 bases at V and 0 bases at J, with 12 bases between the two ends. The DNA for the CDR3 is TGTGCCAGCAGCGTTAATGAGGAGAGCTCTGGAAACACCATATATTTT. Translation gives CASSVNEESSGNTIYF. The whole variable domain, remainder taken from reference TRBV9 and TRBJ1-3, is DSGVTQTPKHLITATGQRVTLRCSPRSGDLSVYWYQQSLDQGLQFLIQYYNGEERAKGNILERFSAQQFPDLHSELNLSSLELGDSALYFCASSVNEESSGNTIYFGEGSWLTVV.

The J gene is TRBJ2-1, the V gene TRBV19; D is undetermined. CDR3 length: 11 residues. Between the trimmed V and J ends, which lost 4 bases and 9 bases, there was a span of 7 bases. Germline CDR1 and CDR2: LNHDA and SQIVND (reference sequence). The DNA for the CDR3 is TGTGCCAGTAGTACTGGGCCTGAGCAGTTCTTC. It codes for CASSTGPEQFF.

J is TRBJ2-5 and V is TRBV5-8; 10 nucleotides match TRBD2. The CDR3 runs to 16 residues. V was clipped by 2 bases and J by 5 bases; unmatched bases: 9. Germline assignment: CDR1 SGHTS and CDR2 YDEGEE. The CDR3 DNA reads TGTGCCAGCAGCTTAGGGCAGCGGGGGGGCCGGGAGACCCAGTACTTC. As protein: CASSLGQRGGRETQYF.

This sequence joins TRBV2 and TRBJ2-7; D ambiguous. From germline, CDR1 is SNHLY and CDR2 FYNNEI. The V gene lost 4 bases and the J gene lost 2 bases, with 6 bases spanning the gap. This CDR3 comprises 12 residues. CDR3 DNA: TGTGCCAGCAGTGTGACGGCCTACGAGCAGTACTTC. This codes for CASSVTAYEQYF. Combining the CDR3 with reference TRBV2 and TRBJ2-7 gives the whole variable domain EPEVTQTPSHQVTQMGQEVILRCVPISNHLYFYWYRQILGQKVEFLVSFYNNEISEKSEIFDDQFSVERPDGSNFTLKIRSTKLEDSAMYFCASSVTAYEQYFGPGTRLTVT.

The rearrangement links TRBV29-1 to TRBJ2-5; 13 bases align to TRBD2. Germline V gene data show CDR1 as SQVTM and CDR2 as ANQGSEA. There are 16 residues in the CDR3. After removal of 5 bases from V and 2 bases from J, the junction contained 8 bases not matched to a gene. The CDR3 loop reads CSVLRTSGGLQETQYF. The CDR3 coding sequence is TGCAGCGTTCTCCGGACTAGCGGGGGCCTTCAAGAGACCCAGTACTTC.

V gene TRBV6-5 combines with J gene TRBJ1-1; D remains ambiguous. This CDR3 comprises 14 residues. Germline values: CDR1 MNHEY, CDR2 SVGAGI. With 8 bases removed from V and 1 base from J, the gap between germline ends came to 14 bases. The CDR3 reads CASQLWTANTEAFF. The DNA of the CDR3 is TGTGCCAGCCAGCTCTGGACGGCGAACACTGAAGCTTTCTTT.